Shown below are 4 T cell receptor beta chains from a single sample sequenced in a study of CD8 T cells in Susac syndrome. Random hexamers were used to reverse transcribe an amount of about 0.45 to 1 ug RNA. Each CDR3 protein is one row after TCRdb ran MiXCR on the immunoSEQ multiplex PCR reads. The sample has approximately 190,000 distinct CDR3 sequences, roughly 92% seen once. Sample: CD4+ T cells from PBMCs. These receptors came from a human donor in good health.

This chain uses TRBV6-5 with TRBJ2-2; 7 bases align to TRBD1. The ends lost 6 bases at V and 2 bases at J; junction bases unmatched: 6. Germline-derived CDR1 and CDR2 are MNHEY and SVGAGI. This CDR3 has 15 amino acids. The CDR3 DNA sequence: TGTGCCAGCAGCCGACAGGGAAGTAACACCGGGGAGCTGTTTTTT. It is translated as CASSRQGSNTGELFF.

This chain links TRBV6-2 or TRBV6-3 with TRBJ2-1, with 10 bases fitting TRBD1. CDR3 length equals 12 residues. Germline loops: CDR1 MNHEY, CDR2 SVGEGT. The V and J ends lost 7 bases and 8 bases, in that order; junction bases with no gene match: 2. CDR3 DNA sequence: TGTGCCAGCAAGACAGGGGGCGATGAGCAGTTCTTC. It is translated as CASKTGGDEQFF.

The count of this clonotype is one. The chain carries TRBV14 and TRBJ2-1, with D maybe TRBD2 (7 bases). Germline assignment: CDR1 SGHDN and CDR2 FVKESK. Trimming pared 0 bases from V and 7 bases from J, leaving 13 bases between. The CDR3 has 15 amino acids. CDR3 sequence reads: CASSQDGRGSNEQFF. The CDR3 DNA reads as TGTGCCAGCAGCCAAGATGGGAGGGGGTCTAATGAGCAGTTCTTC.

The chain joins TRBV21-1 to TRBJ1-2; the table gives TRBD1 as D, unverified against the DNA. TRBV21-1 is noted as a pseudogene. The CDR3 totals 15 residues. DNA of the CDR3: TGTGCCAGCAGCAAAGACAGGGACCGCGAGGGGGGCTACACCTTC. Protein sequence: CASSKDRDREGGYTF.